Here is one TCR beta chain with its context. Antigen: not known. Per germline, CDR1 SEHNR and CDR2 FQNEAQ (reference sequence). The V and J ends lost 5 bases and 4 bases respectively, with 13 bases between them. The CDR3 totals 14 residues. The data derive from a study of somatic mutations in cytotoxic T cells in rheumatoid arthritis. General study results and limits: Healthy controls showed no age-related rise in CD8+ clonality, whereas rheumatoid arthritis patients did. Nothing was done to adjust for multiple comparisons when TRBV07 showed up slightly less in rheumatoid arthritis patients. A single CD8+ clone exceeded 20% of CD8+ cells in about an eighth of the roughly 60 patients.

Profiling relied on immunoSEQ multiplex PCR, and the TCRdb table lists in-frame clones only, not all of them. The sample comprises about 12,000 clones, roughly four fifths of which are singletons, and 13% to 15% rests with the top ten. Input material: CD8+ T cells sorted from blood. The receptor was isolated from a woman in her sixties in good health. The rearrangement links TRBV7-9 to TRBJ2-3; D is ambiguous. CDR3 nucleotides: TGTGCCAGCAGCGGTTGGTCGGGTTCAGATACGCAGTATTTT. As protein: CASSGWSGSDTQYF.